This T cell receptor (beta chain) originates from a study of OX40 agonist ivuxolimab in advanced cancers. Study summary: Six ivuxolimab dose levels, 0.01 to 10 mg/kg, were given intravenously every 2 weeks. Allowance was made for prior anti-PD-1, anti-PD-L1 or anti-CTLA-4 therapy, and 35% to 40% had some.

V was pared by 5 bases and J by 8 bases, with 12 bases between. From germline, CDR1 is MNHNS and CDR2 SASEGT. The CDR3 length is 12 residues. Baseline was the first blood sampling point, followed by cycle 4 day 1 and cycle 7 day 1. The assay was immunoSEQ multiplex PCR, and TCRdb's table has in-frame clones only and misses some. The top ten clones hold roughly 28% of a sample with tens of thousands of clones, roughly 89% of them seen once. This chain connects TRBV6-1 to TRBJ1-1; D perhaps matches TRBD1 (6 bases). The sequencing used CD4+ or CD8+ T cells sorted from blood, collected in a trial of the OX40 agonist ivuxolimab. The sequence was collected from an adult with an advanced solid tumor such as melanoma, head and neck, liver or kidney cancer. The CDR3 DNA is TGTGCCAGCAGTCCGACAGGTATCGAAGCTTTCTTT. It specifies CASSPTGIEAFF.